This is a list of T cell receptor beta chains from one sample in a study of T-cell memory formation after mild COVID-19. TCRdb processed the 5' RACE reads anew with MiXCR; each CDR3 protein has one entry. The sample has around 340,000 distinct CDR3 sequences; 10% to 15% are singletons. Sequencing input: PBMCs or a T cell subset sorted from them (not recorded which). Every receptor here comes from a man between 18 and 35 years old who had mild COVID-19 (a few samples of this study predate the infection). Cell type and time point are not known. Both conserved end residues are trimmed from each CDR3.

j_call v_call cdr3_aa
TRBJ1-1 TRBV7-2 ASSLSGEGNTEAF
TRBJ2-7 TRBV30 AWSGNYEQY
TRBJ1-5 TRBV12-3/TRBV12-4 ASSSEQGGNQPQH
TRBJ2-5 TRBV12-3/TRBV12-4 ASSTDRKTQY
TRBJ1-1 TRBV6-4 ASSVGRATEAF
TRBJ1-6 TRBV30 AWSVSSPLH
TRBJ1-1 TRBV7-9 ASSPQAYTEAF
TRBJ1-1 TRBV6-2/TRBV6-3 ASTEGGGRTEAF
TRBJ1-1 TRBV20-1 SASLSGMNTEAF
TRBJ2-5 TRBV20-1 SASGDSRVQTQY
TRBJ2-2 TRBV4-3 ASSHTVVSSGELF
TRBJ1-1 TRBV29-1 SVDSGLSTEAF
TRBJ2-2 TRBV7-3 ASSYIAANTGELF
TRBJ2-3 TRBV20-1 SAVGGNTDTQY
TRBJ1-4 TRBV7-9 ASSTEKLF
TRBJ1-6 TRBV6-5 ASSYSGQVTFSPLH
TRBJ2-7 TRBV13 ASSLVRGVGEQY
TRBJ2-5 TRBV7-2 ASSLGGASGAPRETQY
TRBJ2-1 TRBV14 ASSRPEGSGVSPYNEQF
TRBJ1-2 TRBV7-9 ASSLEAATADGYT
TRBJ2-2 TRBV7-2 ASQRGGAAGELF
TRBJ1-1 TRBV28 ASRTGGLPNTEAF
TRBJ1-2 TRBV4-1 ASSHRTADYGYT
TRBJ2-1 TRBV24-1 ATSDKAGVYNEQF
TRBJ2-5 TRBV5-1 ASSFTITTETQY
TRBJ2-3 TRBV7-3 ASSPTQGSLPQY
TRBJ2-1 TRBV19 ASRSPGLGNEQF
TRBJ1-4 TRBV20-1 SARVGGSNNEKLF